The 25 T cell receptor beta chains in this list originate from one sample, sequenced in a study of blood T cell repertoires in COVID-19. Sequencing was performed with immunoSEQ multiplex PCR; in TCRdb, only in-frame clones are kept and a portion is missing. Of some 400,000 clones detected, under 90% appear once; the ten largest clones hold less than 2%. Sequencing was done on a sample of PBMCs or T cells enriched from blood (not recorded which). The receptors come from a woman aged 25-40 years who had recovered from COVID-19.

This chain links TRBV6-6 with TRBJ1-1, with 7 bases identical to TRBD1. The ends lost 2 bases at V and 1 base at J; junction bases unmatched: 7. The CDR3 totals 16 residues. Germline V gene data show CDR1 as MNHNY and CDR2 as SVGAGI (reference sequence). The CDR3 nucleotides read TGTGCCAGCAGTTACAGATCCGGGACAGCGAACACTGAAGCTTTCTTT. Amino acid sequence: CASSYRSGTANTEAFF.

This rearrangement joins TRBV7-3 to TRBJ1-1, with D hard to call. The V end was cut by 0 bases, the J end by 4 bases, with 12 bases between. In germline, CDR1 is SGHTA, CDR2 FQGTGA. The CDR3 contains 15 residues. The CDR3 nucleotides read TGTGCCAGCAGCTTAACCTCGGGGTTCGGCACTGAAGCTTTCTTT. Its protein product is CASSLTSGFGTEAFF.

The chain couples TRBV5-4 to TRBJ2-6, with TRBD1 as a possible D gene (6 bases). V lost 3 bases and J lost 1, with 17 bases in between. This CDR3 has 18 residues. Germline V CDR1 and CDR2: SGHNT, YYREEE (reference sequence). The CDR3 nucleotides read TGTGCCAGCAGCTCTAAAGGGGGTGGAGTGTCTGGGGCCAACGTCCTGACTTTC. Encoded protein: CASSSKGGGVSGANVLTF. Using reference TRBV5-4 and TRBJ2-6 for the parts outside the CDR3, the full variable domain is ETGVTQSPTHLIKTRGQQVTLRCSSQSGHNTVSWYQQALGQGPQFIFQYYREEENGRGNFPPRFSGLQFPNYSSELNVNALELDDSALYLCASSSKGGGVSGANVLTFGAGSRLTVL.

This rearrangement joins TRBV27 to TRBJ2-7; possible D gene TRBD1, 6 bases. The CDR3 covers 14 residues. V lost 2 bases and J 2 bases, leaving 10 bases between the germline ends. Germline loops: CDR1 MNHEY, CDR2 SMNVEV (reference sequence). CDR3 nucleotide sequence: TGTGCCAGCAGTTTAACAGGGTATACCTACGAGCAGTACTTC. This encodes CASSLTGYTYEQYF.

The table lists this clone with a count of one. V usage is TRBV7-3 and J usage is TRBJ2-1; the D gene is possibly TRBD2 (6 bases). There are 15 residues in the CDR3. Germline V CDR1 and CDR2: SGHTA, FQGTGA. V lost 3 bases to trimming and J lost 6 bases, with 15 bases between them. CDR3 in amino acids: CASSFLILATNEQFF. The CDR3 DNA reads TGTGCCAGCAGCTTTCTGATACTAGCCACCAATGAGCAGTTCTTC.

The table lists this clone with a few counts. The V gene is TRBV10-3, the J gene TRBJ1-2, with 9 bases identical to TRBD1. Trimming removed 2 bases from V and 4 bases from J; junction bases left unmatched: 14. In germline, CDR1 is ENHRY, CDR2 SYGVKD. This CDR3 has 18 amino acids. The CDR3 nucleotides read TGTGCCATCAGTGAGCGAGTTGAGACAGGGGGGCAATTCTATGGCTACACCTTC. Translating gives CAISERVETGGQFYGYTF.

This chain uses TRBV28 with TRBJ2-2; 16 bases are a match to TRBD2. V gave up 6 bases and J gave up 5 bases; unmatched junction bases: 24. CDR3 length: 23 residues. Germline loops: CDR1 MDHEN, CDR2 SYDVKM. The CDR3 loop is CASRTPGATRPGLAGGVTGELFF. The DNA of the CDR3 is TGTGCCAGCAGAACCCCAGGGGCTACCAGACCGGGACTAGCGGGAGGGGTAACCGGGGAGCTGTTTTTT.

This clone has only a few counts. The chain carries TRBV6-1 and TRBJ2-7, with 7 nucleotides matching TRBD2. The CDR3 spans 18 residues. From germline, CDR1 is MNHNS and CDR2 SASEGT. V trimming: 0 bases; J trimming: 1 base; junction bases outside the gene matches: 12. CDR3 region: CASSEALINIGGSYEQYF. The DNA of the CDR3 is TGTGCCAGCAGTGAAGCGCTTATAAATATCGGGGGGTCCTACGAGCAGTACTTC.

CDR3 sequence (DNA): TGTGCCAGCGGCGGGAGCTCCTACAATGAGCAGTTCTTC. Amino acid sequence: CASGGSSYNEQFF. The chain employs TRBV12-3 or TRBV12-4 and TRBJ2-1; 7 bases map to TRBD2. V lost 8 bases, J lost 0 bases, and 1 base stayed unmatched. The CDR3 is made up of 13 amino acids.

The chain joins TRBV5-1 to TRBJ2-2; TRBD1 aligns across 7 bases. Germline loops: CDR1 SGHRS, CDR2 YFSETQ. The CDR3 covers 15 residues. V was pared by 3 bases and J by 5 bases, with 7 bases of the junction left unmatched. CDR3 nucleotides: TGCGCCAGCAGCTCAGGGGGTTCGCGAACCGGGGAGCTGTTTTTT. Translating gives CASSSGGSRTGELFF.

V is TRBV7-9 and J is TRBJ2-7, with D possibly TRBD1 on 6 matching bases. Trimming left V 3 bases short and J 3 bases short, with 9 bases between. This CDR3 contains 13 residues. CDR1 is SEHNR, CDR2 FQNEAQ, per germline (reference sequence). CDR3 DNA sequence: TGTGCCAGCAGCTTGGGCAGGGGCTACGAGCAGTACTTC. Residues: CASSLGRGYEQYF.

The V gene is TRBV7-2, the J gene TRBJ1-3; maybe TRBD1 (6 bases). Between the trimmed V and J ends, which lost 2 bases and 0 bases, there was a span of 11 bases. From germline, CDR1 is SGHTA and CDR2 FQGNSA. The CDR3 contains 16 residues. CDR3 coding DNA: TGTGCCAGCAGCTTATCTCTGGACAGCTCTGGAAACACCATATATTTT. Translation gives CASSLSLDSSGNTIYF. The complete variable domain, with remaining parts taken from reference TRBV7-2 and TRBJ1-3, reads GAGVSQSPSNKVTEKGKDVELRCDPISGHTALYWYRQSLGQGLEFLIYFQGNSAPDKSGLPSDRFSAERTGGSVSTLTIQRTQQEDSAVYLCASSLSLDSSGNTIYFGEGSWLTVV.

The chain links TRBV29-1 to TRBJ2-7; 14 bases align to TRBD2. V gave up 6 bases and J gave up 4 bases; unmatched junction bases: 5. The V gene's germline CDR1 is SQVTM and CDR2 ANQGSEA. This CDR3 contains 14 residues. CDR3 sequence reads: CSVRLAGGLYEQYF. DNA of the CDR3: TGCAGCGTAAGACTAGCGGGAGGGCTTTACGAGCAGTACTTC.

This clone was observed a few times. The V and J genes are TRBV9 and TRBJ1-1, with 11 positions matching TRBD1. The trim removed 4 bases at V and 9 bases at J, leaving 5 bases unmatched. CDR1 and CDR2 (germline): SGDLS, YYNGEE. CDR3 size: 13 residues. The CDR3 region has the DNA TGTGCCAGCAGCTCTCAGGACAGGGGGCAAGCTTTCTTT. Its translation is CASSSQDRGQAFF.

The chain couples TRBV7-9 to TRBJ1-2; no clear D. The CDR3 spans 17 residues. Per the germline V gene, CDR1 is SEHNR and CDR2 is FQNEAQ (reference sequence). The V and J ends lost 5 bases and 4 bases respectively, with 23 bases between them. CDR3 loop: CASSRTGSPRTAYGYTF. The CDR3, as DNA: TGTGCCAGCAGCCGCACGGGGAGCCCTCGGACTGCCTATGGCTACACCTTC.

This clone has a single count. As DNA, the CDR3 is TGTGCCAGCAGAGGGACTAGCGGGAGGGCGATTGAGCAGTTCTTC. Its translation: CASRGTSGRAIEQFF. The V gene is TRBV21-1, the J gene TRBJ2-1; the table's TRBD2 call for D was not verified on the DNA. TRBV21-1 corresponds to a pseudogene. This CDR3 is 15 amino acids long.

The rearrangement uses TRBV4-1 and TRBJ2-7, with 8 bases lining up with TRBD1. In germline, CDR1 is MGHRA, CDR2 YSYEKL. The CDR3 totals 14 residues. The V gene end was trimmed by 3 bases and the J gene end by 6 bases; junction bases not matched to a gene: 7. CDR3 sequence (DNA): TGCGCCAGCAGCCACCCACAACAGGGGGGCGAGCAGTACTTC. Translation gives CASSHPQQGGEQYF.

This clone was observed a few times. CDR3 bases: TGTGCCAGCAGTTTATCTGTGAGCTCCTACAATGAGCAGTTCTTC. It translates to CASSLSVSSYNEQFF. The chain is built from TRBV27 and TRBJ2-1; D remains ambiguous. Germline loops: CDR1 MNHEY, CDR2 SMNVEV (reference sequence). The CDR3 spans 15 residues. Trimming pared 0 bases from V and 0 bases from J, leaving 6 bases between.

The chain recombines TRBV28 with TRBJ1-1; D is ambiguous. Trimming cost V 7 bases and J 3 bases, with 6 bases left between them. This CDR3 is built from 11 residues. Germline V gene data show CDR1 as MDHEN and CDR2 as SYDVKM. In DNA form, the CDR3 reads TGTGCCAGCACGTCGGACACTGAAGCTTTCTTT. Translating gives CASTSDTEAFF.

The chain links TRBV28 to TRBJ2-1, with D possibly TRBD2 on 6 matching bases. CDR3 length equals 16 residues. Germline CDR1 and CDR2: MDHEN and SYDVKM. V was cut by 5 bases and J by 2 bases, with 16 bases left in between. The CDR3 nucleotides are TGTGCCAGCAGTCCCCGGATAGCGGACCCCTACAATGAGCAGTTCTTC. It translates to CASSPRIADPYNEQFF.

The J gene is TRBJ2-1, the V gene TRBV19, with D uncertain. The V gene's germline CDR1 is LNHDA and CDR2 SQIVND (reference sequence). There are 12 residues in the CDR3. V lost 1 base and J lost 9, with 7 bases in between. The CDR3 DNA sequence: TGTGCCAGTAGTATAGTTTGGAGTGAGCAGTTCTTC. Its protein product is CASSIVWSEQFF.

The rearrangement uses TRBV12-3 or TRBV12-4 and TRBJ1-2; 7 nucleotides match TRBD1. With V trimmed by 5 bases and J by 7 bases, 7 bases remained unmatched. This CDR3 is 13 amino acids long. This CDR3 is CASSAQGNGGYTF. CDR3 in DNA: TGTGCCAGCAGTGCACAGGGGAACGGTGGCTACACCTTC.

V and J are TRBV27 and TRBJ2-4; tentative D call: TRBD1 (5 bases). V lost 6 bases and J lost 8, with 26 bases in between. This CDR3 is 17 amino acids long. CDR1 is MNHEY and CDR2 is SMNVEV in the germline V gene (reference sequence). Here the CDR3 DNA reads TGTGCCAGCAGACGGTTTAGGGATGGGGCGACAAAGGACATTCAGTACTTC. This sequence encodes CASRRFRDGATKDIQYF.

The chain recombines TRBV28 with TRBJ2-5, with 11 bases that match TRBD1. Germline loops: CDR1 MDHEN, CDR2 SYDVKM. V gave up 8 bases and J gave up 4 bases; unmatched junction bases: 6. This CDR3 contains 14 residues. The CDR3 DNA follows: TGTGCCAGCCGAGGGACAGGGGGTATAGAGACCCAGTACTTC. Translating gives CASRGTGGIETQYF.

The chain uses TRBV10-3 and TRBJ2-7, with 8 bases fitting TRBD2. Per the germline V gene, CDR1 is ENHRY and CDR2 is SYGVKD. The CDR3 extends over 16 amino acids. V lost 0 bases, J lost 11 bases, and 15 bases stayed unmatched. CDR3 loop: CAISESTRGLAGIEYF. The CDR3 DNA sequence: TGTGCCATCAGTGAGTCGACAAGGGGTTTAGCGGGAATTGAGTACTTC.